This TCR beta chain was identified in a study of identifying expanded T cells in peripheral blood. Healthy donors had no documented immune events, such as infections, while sampled. Method: immunoSEQ multiplex PCR; TCRdb's copy keeps in-frame clones and lacks some. Of 100,000 to 150,000 clones in the sample, around four fifths are singletons; the top ten hold approximately 3%. The CDR3 is 14 residues long. V shed 0 bases and J shed 6 bases, with 9 bases lying between them. From germline, CDR1 is KGHSH and CDR2 LQKENI. The sequence derives from a person between 18 and 69 years old in good health. The sequencing input was blood. The chain uses TRBV18 and TRBJ2-1; no firm D call. The CDR3 is CASSPPRRSNEQFF. In DNA, the CDR3 is TGTGCCAGCTCACCACCGCGGCGCAGCAATGAGCAGTTCTTC.